The rows below give T cell receptor beta chains drawn from one sample of a study. TCRdb ran MiXCR on the 5' RACE reads and lists one entry per CDR3 protein. The data show thousands of distinct CDR3 sequences, with 45% to 70% seen just once and roughly 6.7% held by the top ten. Sequenced sample: Tregs sorted from a lymph node. All receptors come from a female donor with breast cancer. Both conserved end residues are part of each CDR3. Fields, in order: D gene, V gene, clone size, J gene, CDR3 protein, CDR3 DNA. D genes are given only for firm matches. Clone sizes are given selectively: once, few, many, or a class where the clone is expanded.

d_call: TRBD1; v_call: TRBV6-5; clone_size: .; j_call: TRBJ1-2; cdr3_aa: CASSSSGGGYTF; cdr3_nt: TGTGCCAGCAGTTCATCAGGGGGGGGCTACACCTTC
d_call: TRBD2; v_call: TRBV12-3/TRBV12-4; clone_size: .; j_call: TRBJ2-1; cdr3_aa: CASSRTSGSWNEQFF; cdr3_nt: TGTGCCAGCAGCCGGACTAGCGGGAGTTGGAATGAGCAGTTCTTC
d_call: .; v_call: TRBV27; clone_size: few; j_call: TRBJ2-6; cdr3_aa: CASRGSGANVLTF; cdr3_nt: TGTGCCAGCAGAGGCTCTGGGGCCAACGTCCTGACTTTC
d_call: .; v_call: TRBV4-3; clone_size: few; j_call: TRBJ2-2; cdr3_aa: CASSQGTLGRQANTGELFF; cdr3_nt: TGCGCCAGCAGCCAAGGTACTCTTGGACGACAGGCGAACACCGGGGAGCTGTTTTTT
d_call: TRBD2; v_call: TRBV6-2/TRBV6-3; clone_size: .; j_call: TRBJ2-3; cdr3_aa: CASSYREVAGGGQYF; cdr3_nt: TGTGCCAGCAGTTATAGGGAGGTAGCGGGAGGAGGGCAGTATTTT
d_call: TRBD1; v_call: TRBV7-6; clone_size: .; j_call: TRBJ2-4; cdr3_aa: CASSLIAGQGQSF; cdr3_nt: TGTGCCAGCAGCTTAATTGCGGGACAGGGGCAATCCTTC
d_call: TRBD1; v_call: TRBV20-1; clone_size: .; j_call: TRBJ1-4; cdr3_aa: CSARDKDRGSEKLFF; cdr3_nt: TGCAGTGCCAGAGATAAAGACAGGGGTAGCGAAAAACTGTTTTTT
d_call: .; v_call: TRBV6-5; clone_size: .; j_call: TRBJ2-1; cdr3_aa: CASSLLGGGSYNEQFF; cdr3_nt: TGTGCCAGCAGTTTGTTAGGGGGAGGGTCCTACAATGAGCAGTTCTTC
d_call: .; v_call: TRBV7-8; clone_size: .; j_call: TRBJ1-3; cdr3_aa: CASSFGRLTGNTIYF; cdr3_nt: TGTGCCAGCAGCTTCGGCCGATTGACTGGAAACACCATATATTTT
d_call: .; v_call: TRBV29-1; clone_size: .; j_call: TRBJ1-2; cdr3_aa: CSGGGGLGSYTF; cdr3_nt: TGCAGCGGAGGAGGGGGGCTCGGTAGCTACACCTTC
d_call: .; v_call: TRBV10-3; clone_size: .; j_call: TRBJ2-1; cdr3_aa: CAISEYVNEQFF; cdr3_nt: TGTGCCATCAGTGAGTATGTCAATGAGCAGTTCTTC
d_call: .; v_call: TRBV28; clone_size: .; j_call: TRBJ1-1; cdr3_aa: CASSLRGGTEAFF; cdr3_nt: TGTGCCAGCAGTCTCAGGGGCGGCACTGAAGCTTTCTTT
d_call: TRBD1; v_call: TRBV15; clone_size: few; j_call: TRBJ2-5; cdr3_aa: CATSTWDSQETQYF; cdr3_nt: TGTGCCACCAGCACTTGGGACAGCCAAGAGACCCAGTACTTC
d_call: .; v_call: TRBV6-6; clone_size: .; j_call: TRBJ2-1; cdr3_aa: CASSYPSDEQFF; cdr3_nt: TGTGCCAGCAGTTACCCGTCGGATGAGCAGTTCTTC
d_call: TRBD2; v_call: TRBV7-6; clone_size: .; j_call: TRBJ2-5; cdr3_aa: CASSFSGREETQYF; cdr3_nt: TGTGCCAGCAGCTTCAGCGGGAGGGAAGAGACCCAGTACTTC
d_call: .; v_call: TRBV6-2/TRBV6-3; clone_size: .; j_call: TRBJ1-6; cdr3_aa: CASRSANSPLHF; cdr3_nt: TGTGCCAGTAGAAGCGCGAATTCACCCCTCCACTTT
d_call: .; v_call: TRBV6-2/TRBV6-3; clone_size: .; j_call: TRBJ2-5; cdr3_aa: CASSYGWETQYF; cdr3_nt: TGTGCCAGCAGTTACGGTTGGGAGACCCAGTACTTC
d_call: .; v_call: TRBV7-3; clone_size: .; j_call: TRBJ2-2; cdr3_aa: CASSETPGHPSTGELFF; cdr3_nt: TGTGCCAGCAGCGAAACTCCGGGACACCCTAGCACCGGGGAGCTGTTTTTT
d_call: .; v_call: TRBV2; clone_size: once; j_call: TRBJ2-3; cdr3_aa: CASKLQGGGWTDTQYF; cdr3_nt: TGTGCCAGCAAACTCCAGGGAGGTGGGTGGACAGATACGCAGTATTTT
d_call: .; v_call: TRBV18; clone_size: .; j_call: TRBJ1-1; cdr3_aa: CASSPRDGNTEAFF; cdr3_nt: TGTGCCAGCTCACCGAGGGACGGCAACACTGAAGCTTTCTTT
d_call: .; v_call: TRBV7-8; clone_size: .; j_call: TRBJ2-1; cdr3_aa: CASSLRAGREQFF; cdr3_nt: TGTGCCAGCAGCTTAAGGGCGGGCCGTGAGCAGTTCTTC
d_call: .; v_call: TRBV20-1; clone_size: .; j_call: TRBJ2-1; cdr3_aa: CSATTGGMDGRDYNEQFF; cdr3_nt: TGCAGTGCTACAACAGGGGGCATGGACGGGAGGGACTACAATGAGCAGTTCTTC
d_call: .; v_call: TRBV5-1; clone_size: .; j_call: TRBJ2-1; cdr3_aa: CASSLFPDEQFF; cdr3_nt: TGCGCCAGCAGCTTGTTTCCCGATGAGCAGTTCTTC
d_call: TRBD1; v_call: TRBV5-1; clone_size: .; j_call: TRBJ1-5; cdr3_aa: CASSSTGTYSNQPQHF; cdr3_nt: TGTGCCAGCAGCTCGACAGGGACTTATAGCAATCAGCCCCAGCATTTT
d_call: TRBD1; v_call: TRBV6-2/TRBV6-3; clone_size: .; j_call: TRBJ1-2; cdr3_aa: CASSRDTRQGLGYTF; cdr3_nt: TGTGCCAGCAGTCGCGACACGCGACAGGGACTTGGCTACACCTTC
d_call: .; v_call: TRBV6-1; clone_size: .; j_call: TRBJ1-5; cdr3_aa: CASRPGRGSHQPQHF; cdr3_nt: TGTGCCAGCAGACCGGGACGGGGATCCCATCAGCCCCAGCATTTT
d_call: .; v_call: TRBV12-3/TRBV12-4; clone_size: .; j_call: TRBJ1-1; cdr3_aa: CASSYTENTEAFF; cdr3_nt: TGTGCCAGCAGTTACACCGAGAACACTGAAGCTTTCTTT
d_call: .; v_call: TRBV4-3; clone_size: .; j_call: TRBJ2-2; cdr3_aa: CASSQANPGHYTGELFF; cdr3_nt: TGCGCCAGCAGCCAAGCTAATCCGGGACACTACACCGGGGAGCTGTTTTTT
d_call: .; v_call: TRBV7-6; clone_size: .; j_call: TRBJ2-5; cdr3_aa: CASSSRGPQTQYF; cdr3_nt: TGTGCCAGCAGCTCAAGAGGCCCACAGACCCAGTACTTC
d_call: TRBD2; v_call: TRBV7-2; clone_size: once; j_call: TRBJ2-3; cdr3_aa: CASSLTSGRAEVIRTDTQYF; cdr3_nt: TGTGCCAGCAGCTTGACTAGCGGGAGGGCCGAGGTTATTCGCACAGATACGCAGTATTTT
d_call: TRBD1; v_call: TRBV20-1; clone_size: few; j_call: TRBJ1-2; cdr3_aa: CSARQGDYGYTF; cdr3_nt: TGCAGTGCTAGACAGGGGGACTATGGCTACACCTTC
d_call: .; v_call: TRBV20-1; clone_size: .; j_call: TRBJ1-2; cdr3_aa: CSALIYGYTF; cdr3_nt: TGCAGTGCTCTAATCTATGGCTACACCTTC
d_call: TRBD2; v_call: TRBV20-1; clone_size: .; j_call: TRBJ2-4; cdr3_aa: CSAQLAGAKNIQYF; cdr3_nt: TGCAGTGCCCAGTTAGCGGGAGCCAAAAACATTCAGTACTTC
d_call: .; v_call: TRBV20-1; clone_size: few; j_call: TRBJ2-3; cdr3_aa: CSSVVDTQYF; cdr3_nt: TGCAGTAGCGTTGTTGATACGCAGTATTTT
d_call: .; v_call: TRBV7-6; clone_size: once; j_call: TRBJ2-1; cdr3_aa: CASSLATAGIPGEQFF; cdr3_nt: TGTGCCAGCAGCTTAGCGACGGCTGGGATCCCCGGGGAGCAGTTCTTC
d_call: .; v_call: TRBV3-1; clone_size: .; j_call: TRBJ2-3; cdr3_aa: CASSPRGVEFLTQYF; cdr3_nt: TGTGCCAGCAGCCCCAGGGGGGTGGAATTTCTTACGCAGTATTTT
d_call: .; v_call: TRBV20-1; clone_size: few; j_call: TRBJ1-5; cdr3_aa: CSAHRGNQPQHF; cdr3_nt: TGCAGTGCCCACAGAGGAAATCAGCCCCAGCATTTT
d_call: .; v_call: TRBV7-9; clone_size: .; j_call: TRBJ2-7; cdr3_aa: CAWGGPYEQYF; cdr3_nt: TGTGCCTGGGGCGGCCCCTACGAGCAGTACTTC
d_call: TRBD1; v_call: TRBV20-1; clone_size: few; j_call: TRBJ2-2; cdr3_aa: CSAPGTDTPGELFF; cdr3_nt: TGCAGTGCTCCCGGGACAGACACACCCGGGGAGCTGTTTTTT
d_call: .; v_call: TRBV6-1; clone_size: .; j_call: TRBJ1-5; cdr3_aa: CASSDLRNQPQHF; cdr3_nt: TGTGCCAGCAGTGACTTACGCAACCAGCCCCAGCATTTT
d_call: .; v_call: TRBV12-3/TRBV12-4; clone_size: few; j_call: TRBJ2-3; cdr3_aa: CASSSTVTQYF; cdr3_nt: TGTGCCAGCAGTTCGACGGTCACGCAGTATTTT